These 15 T cell receptor beta chains were all obtained from the same sample, sequenced in a study of response to subunit inactivated influenza vaccine. TCRdb processed the RT-PCR reads anew with MiXCR; each CDR3 protein has one entry. The repertoire holds about 540,000 distinct CDR3 sequences, with roughly 25% as singletons. These records were also assigned to another study, of T cells expressing NK-cell markers. That source reports: Beta-chain TCR cDNA was generated via 5'RACE template switching with UMIs.

The sample was CD4+ T cells sorted from PBMCs, taken 11 to 12 days after vaccination. The origin of the receptors is a man in his fifties or sixties who received an inactivated influenza vaccine.

This clonotype appeared a few times. The chain recombines TRBV6-2 or TRBV6-3 with TRBJ1-1, with D uncertain. Germline V gene lookup returns CDR1 MNHEY and CDR2 SVGEGT. The V and J ends lost 4 bases and 1 base respectively, with 10 bases between them. The CDR3 runs to 14 residues. CDR3 in DNA: TGTGCCAGCAGTTTTGGGCGGGGGAACACTGAAGCTTTCTTT. It yields the protein CASSFGRGNTEAFF.

The rearrangement links TRBV7-9 to TRBJ1-1; weak D call: TRBD1 (5 bases). This CDR3 comprises 13 residues. Germline values: CDR1 SEHNR, CDR2 FQNEAQ (reference sequence). V dropped 2 bases and J dropped 7 bases, with 11 bases sitting between them. CDR3 sequence reads: CASSLLQEGEAFF. The CDR3 DNA sequence: TGTGCCAGCAGCTTATTACAGGAAGGTGAAGCTTTCTTT.

V gene TRBV7-9 combines with J gene TRBJ2-1, with D possibly matching TRBD1 (5 bases). The CDR3 loop spans 14 amino acids. Germline values: CDR1 SEHNR, CDR2 FQNEAQ (reference sequence). V lost 3 bases and J 6 bases, leaving 12 bases between the germline ends. In DNA, the CDR3 is TGTGCCAGCAGCTTCTTTCAGGGAAGCAATGAGCAGTTCTTC. Translated: CASSFFQGSNEQFF.

This clonotype has just a few counts. CDR3 in amino acids: CASSPVTSGRSYNEQFF. The CDR3 DNA follows: TGTGCCAGCTCACCCGTTACTAGCGGGAGGTCCTACAATGAGCAGTTCTTC. The chain is built from TRBV18 and TRBJ2-1; 12 bases agree with TRBD2. This CDR3 region has 17 residues. The V segment lost 3 bases and the J segment 1 base; nucleotides outside the gene matches: 4. In germline, CDR1 is KGHSH, CDR2 LQKENI.

The chain has TRBV9 and TRBJ2-1; tentative D call: TRBD2 (6 bases). The CDR3 contains 13 residues. The V end lost 1 base, the J end lost 13 bases, and 15 bases lay between the germline ends. Per the germline V gene, CDR1 is SGDLS and CDR2 is YYNGEE. CDR3 bases: TGTGCCAGCAGCGTAAATGGGGGGACTGCACAGTTCTTC. This translates into CASSVNGGTAQFF.

This clonotype was seen many times. The rearrangement links TRBV9 to TRBJ1-1; 8 bases map to TRBD1. CDR3 size: 14 residues. The V gene's germline CDR1 is SGDLS and CDR2 YYNGEE. V lost 3 bases, J lost 6 bases, and 7 bases stayed unmatched. CDR3 DNA sequence: TGTGCCAGCAGCGGACCACAGGGGGGGGCTGAAGCTTTCTTT. Amino acid sequence: CASSGPQGGAEAFF.

The gene calls are TRBV7-2 and TRBJ2-7; a possible D gene is TRBD2 (5 bases). Between the trimmed V and J ends, which lost 1 base and 0 bases, there was a span of 10 bases. The CDR3 is made up of 15 amino acids. From germline, CDR1 is SGHTA and CDR2 FQGNSA. In DNA form, the CDR3 reads TGTGCCAGCAGCTTAGTTGGAGGCACCTCCTACGAGCAGTACTTC. Translated, it gives CASSLVGGTSYEQYF. Looking up the rest from reference TRBV7-2 and TRBJ2-7 gives the full variable domain: GAGVSQSPSNKVTEKGKDVELRCDPISGHTALYWYRQSLGQGLEFLIYFQGNSAPDKSGLPSDRFSAERTGGSVSTLTIQRTQQEDSAVYLCASSLVGGTSYEQYFGPGTRLTVT.

This clonotype turned up a few times. The chain links TRBV11-2 to TRBJ2-3; 7 nucleotides align to TRBD1. V lost 8 bases to trimming and J lost 5 bases; unmatched junction nucleotides: 10. From germline, CDR1 is SGHAT and CDR2 FQNNGV. The CDR3 runs to 14 residues. Written as DNA, the CDR3 is TGTGCCAGCGCGTCAAGGGGGCTGATAGATACGCAGTATTTT. This encodes CASASRGLIDTQYF.

The sample holds a few counts of this clonotype. The chain uses TRBV30 and TRBJ2-2; TRBD1 matches at 8 bases. V lost 0 bases, J lost 6 bases, and 9 bases stayed unmatched. The germline gives CDR1 GTSNPN, CDR2 SVGIG (reference sequence). The CDR3 runs to 16 residues. The chain's CDR3 is CAWSVRGTGKAGELFF. The CDR3, as DNA: TGTGCCTGGAGTGTACGTGGGACAGGCAAGGCCGGGGAGCTGTTTTTT.

This clonotype showed up many times. The chain carries TRBV12-3 or TRBV12-4 and TRBJ2-3; the D is unclear. CDR3 size: 15 residues. Trimming left V 4 bases short and J 2 bases short, with 13 bases between. The CDR3 coding sequence is TGTGCCAGCAGTTCCCGGGTCGTTCTCACAGATACGCAGTATTTT. This encodes CASSSRVVLTDTQYF.

The chain joins TRBV9 to TRBJ1-3, with D possibly TRBD1 on 6 matching bases. V shed 3 bases and J shed 8 bases, with 24 bases lying between them. The CDR3 runs 17 residues. The germline gives CDR1 SGDLS, CDR2 YYNGEE. Written as DNA, the CDR3 is TGTGCCAGCAGCGAAGGACAGTTAAGGGTGAAGTTGGACACCATATATTTT. This translates into CASSEGQLRVKLDTIYF.

This sequence joins TRBV4-3 and TRBJ2-3; the D gene could be TRBD1 or TRBD2 (5 bases each). Germline V CDR1 and CDR2: LGHNA, YSLEER. The V gene lost 0 bases and the J gene lost 2 bases, with 12 bases spanning the gap. The CDR3 runs to 16 residues. CDR3 bases: TGCGCCAGCAGCCAAGATCTGGGGGTCAACACAGATACGCAGTATTTT. Its protein is CASSQDLGVNTDTQYF.

This clonotype occurred a few times. V usage is TRBV20-1 and J usage is TRBJ1-6; no clear D gene. Between the trimmed V and J ends, which lost 0 bases and 10 bases, there was a span of 10 bases. Germline values: CDR1 DFQATT, CDR2 SNEGSKA (reference sequence). The CDR3 runs 13 residues. The CDR3 DNA follows: TGCAGTGCTAGAGATCAGTGGAGGTCACCCCTCCACTTT. Protein: CSARDQWRSPLHF.

This clonotype was observed a few times. The chain combines TRBV5-1 with TRBJ2-1, with D tentatively TRBD1 (5 bases). Germline CDR1 SGHRS, CDR2 YFSETQ. The CDR3 spans 16 residues. V lost 4 bases to trimming and J lost 1 base, with 15 bases between them. The CDR3 DNA is TGCGCCAGCAGCGGGGCCCTCCATACTTCCTACAATGAGCAGTTCTTC. Protein sequence: CASSGALHTSYNEQFF.

This clonotype was counted at least ten times. The V and J genes are TRBV5-5 and TRBJ1-6; D unclear. The CDR3 is made up of 16 amino acids. Germline CDR1 and CDR2: SGHKS and YYEKEE (reference sequence). V lost 0 bases, J lost 0 bases, and 7 bases lay in between. CDR3 bases: TGTGCCAGCAGCTTGGACGCGTTCTCCTATAATTCACCCCTCCACTTT. Translation gives CASSLDAFSYNSPLHF. The entire variable domain, with the rest obtained from reference TRBV5-5 and TRBJ1-6, is as follows: DAGVTQSPTHLIKTRGQQVTLRCSPISGHKSVSWYQQVLGQGPQFIFQYYEKEERGRGNFPDRFSARQFPNYSSELNVNALLLGDSALYLCASSLDAFSYNSPLHFGNGTRLTVT.